These 18 T cell receptor beta chains came from one sample sequenced in a study of radiotherapy plus CTLA-4 blockade in lung cancer. Measured with immunoSEQ multiplex PCR; TCRdb has only the in-frame clones, and not every one. The table has approximately 76,000 clones, 78% seen once; the top ten hold more than 3.5%. The starting material was peripheral blood, obtained from a patient treated with radiotherapy plus ipilimumab. The receptors here all came from a human donor with non-small cell lung cancer who had a partial response to radiotherapy plus ipilimumab. Some clones in this sample may be carry-over from other donors' samples.

This chain joins TRBV30 and TRBJ2-5; D remains unclear. This CDR3 comprises 13 residues. V was pared by 3 bases and J by 5 bases, with 13 bases between. Looked up from germline, CDR1 is GTSNPN and CDR2 is SVGIG (reference sequence). The CDR3 bases are TGTGCCTGGAGCAGAATTAGCTTGGAGACCCAGTACTTC. It codes for CAWSRISLETQYF.

V gene TRBV6-5 combines with J gene TRBJ1-1; D may be TRBD1 (6 bases). Germline CDR1 and CDR2: MNHEY and SVGAGI. The length of the CDR3 is 13 residues. The ends were cut back, 2 bases at V and 8 bases at J, with 12 bases in the middle. This CDR3 is CASSYEGGREAFF. In nucleotides, the CDR3 is TGTGCCAGCAGTTACGAAGGGGGAAGAGAAGCTTTCTTT.

The V call is TRBV6-6, the J call TRBJ1-1; 8 bases match TRBD1. The CDR3 sequence is 13 residues long. V was pared by 8 bases and J by 2 bases, with 4 bases of the junction left unmatched. Germline V gene lookup returns CDR1 MNHNY and CDR2 SVGAGI (reference sequence). This chain's CDR3 is CASGRGLNTEAFF. The CDR3 DNA follows: TGTGCCAGCGGCAGGGGGCTCAACACTGAAGCTTTCTTT.

The chain employs TRBV30 and TRBJ2-1; D call uncertain. V lost 3 bases to trimming and J lost 4 bases, with 7 bases between them. The CDR3 consists of 12 residues. Germline V CDR1 and CDR2: GTSNPN, SVGIG (reference sequence). This CDR3 reads CAWSSVYNEQFF. The CDR3 coding sequence is TGTGCCTGGAGCAGTGTGTACAATGAGCAGTTCTTC.

This chain uses TRBV29-1 with TRBJ2-1, with a possible D match to TRBD1 (9 bases). Germline V gene sequence: CDR1 SQVTM, CDR2 ANQGSEA. The CDR3 has 14 amino acids. V gave up 6 bases and J gave up 5 bases, with 17 bases separating them. For the CDR3, the DNA is TGCAGCGTAATAGCGGGGACAGGGAACAATGAGCAGTTCTTC. This sequence encodes CSVIAGTGNNEQFF.

CDR3: CASRFQRQAGTGELFF. DNA of the CDR3: TGTGCCAGCAGGTTTCAAAGACAGGCAGGTACCGGGGAGCTGTTTTTT. The chain has TRBV6-6 and TRBJ2-2, with D perhaps matching TRBD1 (6 bases). The V gene lost 6 bases and the J gene lost 5 bases, with 19 bases spanning the gap. The CDR3 is 16 residues long. Germline assignment: CDR1 MNHNY and CDR2 SVGAGI (reference sequence).

The chain recombines TRBV28 with TRBJ2-1; possibly TRBD1 for D (6 bases). V lost 2 bases, J lost 1 base, and 15 bases lay in between. In germline, CDR1 is MDHEN, CDR2 SYDVKM. The CDR3 contains 17 residues. The CDR3 loop reads CASSLGTTRRSYNEQFF. The CDR3 DNA is TGTGCCAGCAGTTTAGGGACAACTAGGAGATCCTACAATGAGCAGTTCTTC.

The rearrangement uses TRBV9 and TRBJ2-3, with TRBD2 identical over 9 bases. The CDR3 has 16 amino acids. Germline V CDR1 and CDR2: SGDLS, YYNGEE. Unmatched junction bases numbered 7, after V lost 0 bases and J lost 5 bases. CDR3 protein: CASSVDRGGAGDTQYF. The CDR3 nucleotides read TGTGCCAGCAGCGTAGATCGCGGGGGGGCGGGAGATACGCAGTATTTT.

The chain employs TRBV6-1 and TRBJ1-1; TRBD1 agrees at 8 bases. The V and J ends lost 5 bases and 4 bases, in that order; junction bases with no gene match: 6. The CDR3 is 14 amino acids. Germline loops: CDR1 MNHNS, CDR2 SASEGT. The CDR3 loop reads CASSQGALATEAFF. CDR3 DNA sequence: TGTGCCAGCAGTCAGGGGGCGCTGGCCACTGAAGCTTTCTTT.

This sequence joins TRBV7-3 and TRBJ2-6; tentative D call: TRBD2 (6 bases). Looked up from germline, CDR1 is SGHTA and CDR2 is FQGTGA. Trimming stripped 5 bases from V and 0 bases from J, with 11 bases between. The CDR3 runs 16 residues. CDR3 in amino acids: CASSQAGGSGANVLTF. The DNA of the CDR3 is TGTGCCAGCAGCCAGGCCGGGGGCTCTGGGGCCAACGTCCTGACTTTC.

This clone was found once. The CDR3 loop reads CASSLGRSPYEQYF. DNA of the CDR3: TGTGCCAGCAGCTTAGGGCGGTCCCCCTACGAGCAGTACTTC. V and J are TRBV7-9 and TRBJ2-7; D gene ambiguous. This CDR3 is 14 amino acids long. The V gene's germline CDR1 is SEHNR and CDR2 FQNEAQ (reference sequence). V was pared by 1 base and J by 2 bases, with 9 bases between.

V is TRBV5-4 and J is TRBJ2-5; tentative D call: TRBD1 (6 bases). This CDR3 comprises 16 residues. V was cut by 2 bases and J by 5 bases, with 19 bases left in between. Per the germline V gene, CDR1 is SGHNT and CDR2 is YYREEE (reference sequence). The CDR3 DNA reads as TGTGCCAGCAGCTTCCTACAGGGAATCAGGGAGGAGACCCAGTACTTC. Translating it yields CASSFLQGIREETQYF.

The V and J genes are TRBV7-2 and TRBJ2-5; D remains ambiguous. Germline V gives CDR1 SGHTA, CDR2 FQGNSA. V was cut by 2 bases and J by 1 base, with 8 bases left in between. This CDR3 is 14 amino acids long. The CDR3: CASSLLGTQETQYF. DNA of the CDR3: TGTGCCAGCAGCTTACTAGGCACCCAAGAGACCCAGTACTTC.

The genes are TRBV18 and TRBJ2-7; D is perhaps TRBD2 (5 bases). Between the trimmed V and J ends, which lost 4 bases and 1 base, there was a span of 5 bases. There are 12 residues in the CDR3. Germline-derived CDR1 and CDR2 are KGHSH and LQKENI. The CDR3 coding sequence is TGTGCCAGCTCACGACTATCCTACGAGCAGTACTTC. As protein: CASSRLSYEQYF.

V is TRBV30 and J is TRBJ2-2; D is uncertain. V gave up 3 bases and J gave up 9 bases, with 11 bases separating them. The V gene's germline CDR1 is GTSNPN and CDR2 SVGIG (reference sequence). The CDR3 has 12 residues. Written as DNA, the CDR3 is TGTGCCTGGAGAATATCGTTCTGGGAGCTGTTTTTT. Translation: CAWRISFWELFF.

The rearrangement uses TRBV14 and TRBJ1-1; TRBD1 is a possible D gene (5 bases). This CDR3 has 14 amino acids. With 5 bases removed from V and 1 base from J, the gap between germline ends came to 11 bases. Per the germline V gene, CDR1 is SGHDN and CDR2 is FVKESK. The CDR3 here is CASSESTGNTEAFF. The CDR3 nucleotides are TGTGCCAGCAGCGAGTCCACAGGGAACACTGAAGCTTTCTTT.

This clone was seen a few times. The chain is built from TRBV12-5 and TRBJ2-1; 7 bases are shared with TRBD2. The germline V gene encodes CDR1 LGHNT and CDR2 FRNRAP. This CDR3 has 17 amino acids. The V segment lost 5 bases and the J segment 4 bases; nucleotides outside the gene matches: 14. CDR3 in amino acids: CASGLGVVAGVYNEQFF. In DNA, the CDR3 is TGTGCTAGTGGTCTCGGGGTTGTCGCGGGGGTGTACAATGAGCAGTTCTTC.

The gene calls are TRBV28 and TRBJ1-6; 10 bases map to TRBD1. Germline CDR1 and CDR2: MDHEN and SYDVKM. The V segment lost 11 bases and the J segment 10 bases; nucleotides outside the gene matches: 5. The CDR3 runs 12 residues. The CDR3 is CAHGTGVSPLHF. Here the CDR3 DNA reads TGTGCCCACGGGACAGGGGTCTCACCCCTCCACTTT.